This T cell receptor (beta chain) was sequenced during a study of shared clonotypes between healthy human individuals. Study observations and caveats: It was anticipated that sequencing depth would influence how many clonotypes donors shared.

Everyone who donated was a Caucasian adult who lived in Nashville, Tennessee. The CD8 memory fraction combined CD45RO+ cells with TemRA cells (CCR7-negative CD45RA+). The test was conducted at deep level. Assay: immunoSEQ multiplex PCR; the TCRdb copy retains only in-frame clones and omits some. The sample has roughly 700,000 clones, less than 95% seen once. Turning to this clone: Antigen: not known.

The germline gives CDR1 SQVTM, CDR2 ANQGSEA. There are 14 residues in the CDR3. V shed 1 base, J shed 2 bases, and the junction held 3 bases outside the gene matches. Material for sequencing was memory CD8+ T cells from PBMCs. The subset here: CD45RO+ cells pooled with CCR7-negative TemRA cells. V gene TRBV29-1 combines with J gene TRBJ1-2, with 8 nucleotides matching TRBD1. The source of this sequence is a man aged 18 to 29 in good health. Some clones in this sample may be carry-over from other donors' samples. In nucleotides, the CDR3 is TGCAGCGTTGAAGGCCGACAGGGGAACTATGGCTACACCTTC. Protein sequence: CSVEGRQGNYGYTF.